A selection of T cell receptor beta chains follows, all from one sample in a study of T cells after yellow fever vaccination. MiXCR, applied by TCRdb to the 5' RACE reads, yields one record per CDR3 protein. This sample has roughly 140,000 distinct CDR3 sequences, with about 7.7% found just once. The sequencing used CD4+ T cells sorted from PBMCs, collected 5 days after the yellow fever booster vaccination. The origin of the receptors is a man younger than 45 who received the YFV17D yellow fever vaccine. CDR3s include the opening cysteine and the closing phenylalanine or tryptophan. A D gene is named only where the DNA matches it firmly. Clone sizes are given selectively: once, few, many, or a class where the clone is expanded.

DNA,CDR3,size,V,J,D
TGCAGTGCTAGGACCGGACCAGTCAATTCACCCCTCCACTTT,CSARTGPVNSPLHF,many,TRBV20-1,TRBJ1-6,NA
TGTGCCAGCAGCCCCCGGGACAGGGGGAACGAGCAGTACTTC,CASSPRDRGNEQYF,few,TRBV7-2,TRBJ2-7,TRBD1
TGCGCCAGCAGCACCGGGACCAGAGGACAAGAGACCCAGTACTTC,CASSTGTRGQETQYF,many,TRBV5-1,TRBJ2-5,NA
TGTGCCAGCAGCCCTACTAGCGGGCCCTACGAGCAGTACTTC,CASSPTSGPYEQYF,few,TRBV9,TRBJ2-7,TRBD2
TGCAGCGTGAGACAGGGAGTGGACGAGCAGTACTTC,CSVRQGVDEQYF,many,TRBV29-1,TRBJ2-7,TRBD1
TGCAGTGCTACCGACAATGAGCAGTTCTTC,CSATDNEQFF,NA,TRBV20-1,TRBJ2-1,NA
TGCAGTGTCCGGCAAAAGGCCGGGGAGCTGTTTTTT,CSVRQKAGELFF,many,TRBV20-1,TRBJ2-2,NA
TGCAGCGTCGGACAGGGGGCGAATGAGCAGTTCTTC,CSVGQGANEQFF,many,TRBV29-1,TRBJ2-1,TRBD1
TGTGCCAGCAGCAACGTAGGGACCCCGGGGGACTTC,CASSNVGTPGDF,NA,TRBV12-3/TRBV12-4,TRBJ2-5,NA
TGTGCCAGCAAACAGGGGCGGGAAGGCGAGCAGTACTTC,CASKQGREGEQYF,many,TRBV2,TRBJ2-7,NA
TGTGCCAGCAGCTCACTAGCGGGAGAGGGGGAGACCCAGTACTTC,CASSSLAGEGETQYF,NA,TRBV5-4,TRBJ2-5,TRBD2
TGTGCCAGCAGCGTAGCTCCGAGGTACGAGCAGTACTTC,CASSVAPRYEQYF,many,TRBV9,TRBJ2-7,NA
TGTGCCAGCAGCTTTCTAGCGGGAGGGGACACAGATACGCAGTATTTT,CASSFLAGGDTDTQYF,many,TRBV7-2,TRBJ2-3,TRBD2
TGTGCCAGCAGCTTCCCCGAACCCTATGGCTACACCTTC,CASSFPEPYGYTF,many,TRBV5-6,TRBJ1-2,NA
TGTGCCAGCAGCTCTGTACAGAATTCACCCCTCCACTTT,CASSSVQNSPLHF,many,TRBV7-3,TRBJ1-6,NA
TGCAGTGCTAGGGAGAGCACAGATACGCAGTATTTT,CSARESTDTQYF,many,TRBV20-1,TRBJ2-3,NA
TGTGCCAGCAGTTTAGAAGCTGGGGCGGGAGTAGGTGGGGCCAACGTCCTGACTTTC,CASSLEAGAGVGGANVLTF,few,TRBV12-3/TRBV12-4,TRBJ2-6,TRBD2
TGTGCCAGCAGCTCTAGACTGGCGGCGAACACCGGGGAGCTGTTTTTT,CASSSRLAANTGELFF,many,TRBV7-2,TRBJ2-2,NA
TGTGCCAGCAGAGTCACTAGCACAGATACGCAGTATTTT,CASRVTSTDTQYF,many,TRBV27,TRBJ2-3,NA
TGTGCCAGCAGTTTTGGGGGGGAGCTGTTTTTT,CASSFGGELFF,NA,TRBV12-3/TRBV12-4,TRBJ2-2,NA
TGCAGCGTTGCCCCCCCGGGGGTGTACACCGGGGAGCTGTTTTTT,CSVAPPGVYTGELFF,many,TRBV29-1,TRBJ2-2,NA
TGTGCCAGCAGCAACGCCGGTGGAGTCTATGGCTACACCTTC,CASSNAGGVYGYTF,many,TRBV7-2,TRBJ1-2,NA
TGTGCCAGCGGCTTAAGCAGGGACTCTGGCTACACCTTC,CASGLSRDSGYTF,many,TRBV7-2,TRBJ1-2,NA
TGTGCCAGCAGTCTACACTTTGGGGGCGAGCAGTACTTC,CASSLHFGGEQYF,many,TRBV12-3/TRBV12-4,TRBJ2-7,NA
TGCAGCGTTGTCGCAGGGACCAATCAGCCCCAGCATTTT,CSVVAGTNQPQHF,many,TRBV29-1,TRBJ1-5,NA
TGTGCCAGCACTTTAGCGGGAGGGGAAGATACGCAGTATTTT,CASTLAGGEDTQYF,many,TRBV7-9,TRBJ2-3,TRBD2
TGTGCCATCTTACTCTTGTCTAGCGGGAGTGCGTATTTT,CAILLLSSGSAYF,many,TRBV10-3,TRBJ2-3,TRBD2
TGTGCCACCAAACTGGGACAGGGGTCCGGGGAGCTGTTTTTT,CATKLGQGSGELFF,many,TRBV12-3/TRBV12-4,TRBJ2-2,TRBD1
TGCGCCAGCAGCTTAATAGCGGGAGTCTCCTACAATGAGCAGTTCTTC,CASSLIAGVSYNEQFF,many,TRBV5-1,TRBJ2-1,TRBD2
TGTGCCAGCAGCCGAGACCTAACCCAGACCCAGTACTTC,CASSRDLTQTQYF,NA,TRBV6-2/TRBV6-3,TRBJ2-5,NA
TGTGCCAGCAGCTTGGGTCCGGGACAGAAGCCGGGGAACACTGAAGCTTTCTTT,CASSLGPGQKPGNTEAFF,NA,TRBV5-4,TRBJ1-1,TRBD1
TGTGCCAGCAGTTTAAACCTAGCGGTGTACAATGAGCAGTTCTTC,CASSLNLAVYNEQFF,many,TRBV12-3/TRBV12-4,TRBJ2-1,TRBD2
TGCGCCAGCAGCCTGGGGACAGTCTCACAAGAGACCCAGTACTTC,CASSLGTVSQETQYF,many,TRBV4-1,TRBJ2-5,TRBD1
TGCAGCGTTAGGACAGGGGCAGAGACCCAGTACTTC,CSVRTGAETQYF,many,TRBV29-1,TRBJ2-5,TRBD1
TGTGCCAGCAGCTTATCTAGCGGACCCACTTACGAGCAGTACTTC,CASSLSSGPTYEQYF,many,TRBV7-2,TRBJ2-7,TRBD2
TGTGCCAGCAGCAGGGGAAGCGGGTCCTACGAGCAGTACTTC,CASSRGSGSYEQYF,many,TRBV7-2,TRBJ2-7,NA
TGTGCCAGCAGCTTAGCGGGGACAGGGAGGACCGGGGAGCTGTTTTTT,CASSLAGTGRTGELFF,many,TRBV7-2,TRBJ2-2,TRBD1
TGCGCCAGCAGCTTGGCCAAGGGTGAAGAGACCCAGTACTTC,CASSLAKGEETQYF,many,TRBV5-1,TRBJ2-5,NA
TGTGCCAGCAGACAGGTTCCAAATCAGCCCCAGCATTTT,CASRQVPNQPQHF,many,TRBV6-2/TRBV6-3,TRBJ1-5,NA
TGTGCCATCAGTGAGCACCGGGACAGATCTTACGAGCAGTACTTC,CAISEHRDRSYEQYF,many,TRBV10-3,TRBJ2-7,TRBD1
TGCGCCAGCAGCCAAGCCTACACCGGGGAGCTGTTTTTT,CASSQAYTGELFF,many,TRBV4-3,TRBJ2-2,NA